The 32 T cell receptor beta chains below come from one sample, sequenced in a study of blood T cell repertoires in COVID-19. Generated by immunoSEQ multiplex PCR, the TCRdb table keeps only in-frame clones and is missing some. This table holds around 420,000 clones, 88% found once. The specimen was PBMCs or T cells enriched from blood (not recorded which). The receptors originated from a woman in her 40s with acute COVID-19.

This chain links TRBV2 with TRBJ2-7; 7 nucleotides line up with TRBD1. The CDR3 is 13 amino acids. Per the germline V gene, CDR1 is SNHLY and CDR2 is FYNNEI. Trimming removed 6 bases from V and 5 bases from J; junction bases left unmatched: 7. CDR3 sequence (DNA): TGTGCCAGCAGGAACAGGGGTAAGGACGAGCAGTACTTC. Translated, it gives CASRNRGKDEQYF.

This rearrangement joins TRBV9 to TRBJ2-2; the match to TRBD1 covers 11 bases. V lost 0 bases, J lost 5 bases, and 3 bases stayed unmatched. This CDR3 region has 16 residues. The germline V gene has CDR1 SGDLS and CDR2 YYNGEE. DNA of the CDR3: TGTGCCAGCAGCGTAGGGACAGGGGGCGATACCGGGGAGCTGTTTTTT. Amino acid sequence: CASSVGTGGDTGELFF.

This chain links TRBV12-3 or TRBV12-4 with TRBJ1-1; the D is unclear. Trimming removed 2 bases at V and 11 bases at J, with 9 bases between. The CDR3 extends over 11 amino acids. CDR3 loop: CASSLTDWAFF. The CDR3 nucleotides are TGTGCCAGCAGTTTAACGGACTGGGCTTTCTTT.

The chain recombines TRBV19 with TRBJ1-1, with D uncertain. The CDR3 sequence is 14 residues long. The V end lost 5 bases, the J end lost 4 bases, and 14 bases lay between the germline ends. Germline V gene lookup returns CDR1 LNHDA and CDR2 SQIVND (reference sequence). The CDR3 nucleotides are TGTGCCAGTAGTTACGGGGAGACGGGCACTGAAGCTTTCTTT. Its protein product is CASSYGETGTEAFF. Variable domain in full (rest from reference TRBV19 and TRBJ1-1): DGGITQSPKYLFRKEGQNVTLSCEQNLNHDAMYWYRQDPGQGLRLIYYSQIVNDFQKGDIAEGYSVSREKKESFPLTVTSAQKNPTAFYLCASSYGETGTEAFFGQGTRLTVV.

This chain joins TRBV19 and TRBJ2-7; D is perhaps TRBD2 (6 bases). The germline gives CDR1 LNHDA, CDR2 SQIVND (reference sequence). The CDR3 totals 13 residues. Trimming took off 8 bases at V and 3 bases at J, with 14 bases between the two ends. CDR3 in amino acids: CASARDSGYEQYF. CDR3 bases: TGTGCCAGTGCCCGGGACTCAGGCTACGAGCAGTACTTC.

CDR3 residues: CASSSKQGRTEAFF. The CDR3 nucleotides are TGTGCCAGCAGTTCCAAACAGGGGAGGACTGAAGCTTTCTTT. The J gene is TRBJ1-1, the V gene TRBV6-5, with 7 positions matching TRBD1. Germline V gives CDR1 MNHEY, CDR2 SVGAGI. The CDR3 sequence is 14 residues long. The ends lost 4 bases at V and 5 bases at J; junction bases unmatched: 7.

The V call is TRBV6-6, the J call TRBJ1-4; possible D gene TRBD1, 5 bases. In germline, CDR1 is MNHNY, CDR2 SVGAGI (reference sequence). V was pared by 6 bases and J by 8 bases, with 10 bases between. The CDR3 is 12 residues long. In DNA, the CDR3 is TGTGCCAGCAGCTTCAGGGAAGAAAAACTGTTTTTT. Protein sequence: CASSFREEKLFF.

The J gene is TRBJ2-1, the V gene TRBV3-1 (or the pseudogene TRBV3-2), with 8 bases that match TRBD1. The CDR3 spans 15 residues. Germline V CDR1 and CDR2: LGHDT, YNNKEL (reference sequence). Losses at the gene ends were 4 bases for V and 6 bases for J; bases not matched to a gene: 8. This CDR3 reads CASSPGQGMSNEQFF. CDR3 in DNA: TGTGCCAGCAGCCCAGGACAGGGAATGAGCAATGAGCAGTTCTTC.

Comment on this clone: The same CDR3 is also encoded by other DNA sequences in this sample. This CDR3 is CASSLDRGGTDTQYF. CDR3 DNA: TGTGCCAGCAGCTTAGACAGGGGTGGGACAGATACGCAGTATTTT. The genes are TRBV5-4 and TRBJ2-3; 8 bases line up with TRBD1. Germline V gene lookup returns CDR1 SGHNT and CDR2 YYREEE (reference sequence). The CDR3 length is 15 residues. Trimming took 2 bases from V and 3 from J; bases not matched to a gene: 5.

This chain connects TRBV5-5 to TRBJ2-7; tentatively, D is TRBD1 (6 bases). This CDR3 is 16 amino acids long. CDR1 is SGHKS, CDR2 YYEKEE, per germline (reference sequence). The germline V and J ends were trimmed by 4 bases and 3 bases, with 20 bases remaining between them. DNA for the CDR3: TGTGCCAGCAGCCGCAGTCCCGGGACACCAAACTACGAGCAGTACTTC. This gives the protein CASSRSPGTPNYEQYF.

J is TRBJ2-3 and V is TRBV7-9; TRBD2 aligns across 7 bases. Trimming cost V 5 bases and J 0 bases; bases outside gene matches: 17. The germline CDR1 and CDR2 sequences are SEHNR and FQNEAQ (reference sequence). This CDR3 has 19 amino acids. The CDR3, as DNA: TGTGCCAGCAGCCCGATCCTAGCAGCGGGGCAGACAAGCACAGATACGCAGTATTTT. It encodes CASSPILAAGQTSTDTQYF.

This clone was counted once. The V call is TRBV9, the J call TRBJ2-3, with a possible D match to TRBD2 (6 bases). V lost 0 bases and J lost 3, with 14 bases in between. CDR3 size: 16 residues. CDR1 and CDR2 from the germline V gene are SGDLS and YYNGEE. CDR3 loop: CASSVGASDSTDTQYF. CDR3 DNA: TGTGCCAGCAGCGTAGGGGCTAGCGATAGTACAGATACGCAGTATTTT.

The rearrangement uses TRBV5-4 and TRBJ1-6; maybe TRBD1 (6 bases). The CDR3 consists of 15 residues. Deletions cut 3 bases from V and 7 bases from J, with 14 bases between. CDR1 is SGHNT and CDR2 is YYREEE in the germline V gene (reference sequence). CDR3 in DNA: TGTGCCAGCAGCTCCGCTGGACAGCAGAATTCACCCCTCCACTTT. This encodes CASSSAGQQNSPLHF.

This rearrangement joins TRBV7-2 to TRBJ1-6, with D possibly being TRBD1 (6 bases). Germline CDR1 is SGHTA and CDR2 is FQGNSA. V shed 3 bases and J shed 10 bases, with 10 bases lying between them. CDR3 length: 13 residues. CDR3 in DNA: TGTGCCAGCAGCTTCGGGGGGGGCTCACCCCTCCACTTT. As protein: CASSFGGGSPLHF.

V is TRBV5-6 and J is TRBJ1-2; D might be TRBD1 (5 bases). The CDR3 is 13 amino acids. The V gene's germline CDR1 is SGHDT and CDR2 YYEEEE. Trimming took off 3 bases at V and 7 bases at J, with 13 bases between the two ends. The CDR3 loop is CASSYDSIGGYTF. The CDR3, as DNA: TGTGCCAGCAGCTACGACAGCATTGGTGGCTACACCTTC. Combining the CDR3 with reference TRBV5-6 and TRBJ1-2 gives the whole variable domain DAGVTQSPTHLIKTRGQQVTLRCSPKSGHDTVSWYQQALGQGPQFIFQYYEEEERQRGNFPDRFSGHQFPNYSSELNVNALLLGDSALYLCASSYDSIGGYTFGSGTRLTVV.

This chain links TRBV19 with TRBJ1-2; no clear D. The CDR3 totals 14 residues. Germline lookup yields CDR1 LNHDA and CDR2 SQIVND (reference sequence). The V and J ends lost 3 bases and 4 bases respectively, with 12 bases between them. CDR3 region: CASSISDFSYGYTF. DNA of the CDR3: TGTGCCAGTAGTATTTCCGACTTCAGCTATGGCTACACCTTC.

V usage is TRBV5-1 and J usage is TRBJ1-1; D is possibly TRBD1 (5 bases). The CDR3 spans 14 residues. CDR1 and CDR2 from the germline V gene are SGHRS and YFSETQ. V gave up 1 base and J gave up 5 bases, with 12 bases separating them. CDR3 in DNA: TGCGCCAGCAGCTTGACCCAGGGTGTAACTGAAGCTTTCTTT. It encodes CASSLTQGVTEAFF.

The chain carries TRBV6-1 and TRBJ2-2, with 10 bases matching TRBD1. The CDR3 is 16 amino acids. Germline V gene data show CDR1 as MNHNS and CDR2 as SASEGT. Unmatched junction bases numbered 6, after V lost 2 bases and J lost 6 bases. CDR3 DNA sequence: TGTGCCAGCAGTGAACCGGACAGGGGGTTGGCCGGGGAGCTGTTTTTT. Translated: CASSEPDRGLAGELFF.

The chain couples TRBV2 to TRBJ2-1; TRBD2 aligns across 16 bases. Looked up from germline, CDR1 is SNHLY and CDR2 is FYNNEI. The V gene end was trimmed by 7 bases and the J gene end by 9 bases; junction bases not matched to a gene: 9. This CDR3 comprises 16 residues. CDR3 protein: CASKRGTSGGAGEQFF. The CDR3 coding sequence is TGTGCCAGCAAAAGAGGGACTAGCGGGGGGGCCGGTGAGCAGTTCTTC.

This chain connects TRBV9 to TRBJ2-1; unclear D gene. Germline V gene lookup returns CDR1 SGDLS and CDR2 YYNGEE. The V and J ends lost 0 bases and 8 bases respectively, with 9 bases between them. This CDR3 spans 13 amino acids. CDR3 loop: CASSVGLGDEQFF. The DNA of the CDR3 is TGTGCCAGCAGCGTAGGTCTGGGCGATGAGCAGTTCTTC.

The chain recombines TRBV9 with TRBJ2-5, with D possibly matching TRBD2 (6 bases). CDR1 is SGDLS, CDR2 YYNGEE, per germline. This CDR3 spans 15 amino acids. Between the trimmed V and J ends, which lost 3 bases and 2 bases, there was a span of 14 bases. CDR3 nucleotides: TGTGCCAGCAGCGCCACCGGGGGATATCAAGAGACCCAGTACTTC. Translation: CASSATGGYQETQYF. The full variable domain, in which reference TRBV9 and TRBJ2-5 provide the parts outside the CDR3, is DSGVTQTPKHLITATGQRVTLRCSPRSGDLSVYWYQQSLDQGLQFLIQYYNGEERAKGNILERFSAQQFPDLHSELNLSSLELGDSALYFCASSATGGYQETQYFGPGTRLLVL.

This sequence joins TRBV6-5 and TRBJ2-3; weak D call: TRBD1 (6 bases). The CDR3 loop spans 15 amino acids. Germline V gene data show CDR1 as MNHEY and CDR2 as SVGAGI. The germline V and J ends were trimmed by 7 bases and 0 bases, with 14 bases remaining between them. CDR3 in DNA: TGTGCCAGCACCCAGGACAGACCTAGCACAGATACGCAGTATTTT. It translates to CASTQDRPSTDTQYF.

CDR3 bases: TGTGCCAGCGCCCGGGACAGGGCCAAAAACATTCAGTACTTC. Translating it yields CASARDRAKNIQYF. V is TRBV19 and J is TRBJ2-4, with 8 bases matching TRBD1. V shed 9 bases, J shed 1 base, and the junction held 5 bases outside the gene matches. CDR1 LNHDA and CDR2 SQIVND come from the germline V gene (reference sequence). The CDR3 has 14 residues.

About this clone: This specimen includes other DNA sequences encoding the same CDR3. The chain combines TRBV5-1 with TRBJ1-1; D gene unclear. The CDR3 runs 14 residues. Deletions cut 0 bases from V and 1 base from J, with 7 bases between. The germline gives CDR1 SGHRS, CDR2 YFSETQ. CDR3 DNA: TGCGCCAGCAGCTTGGGGGCAGGGAACACTGAAGCTTTCTTT. It is translated as CASSLGAGNTEAFF.

The V and J genes are TRBV9 and TRBJ1-4; TRBD1 agrees at 7 bases. Germline values: CDR1 SGDLS, CDR2 YYNGEE. CDR3 length: 15 residues. V shed 0 bases, J shed 6 bases, and the junction held 5 bases outside the gene matches. The CDR3 loop is CASSVEGRGDEKLFF. Here the CDR3 DNA reads TGTGCCAGCAGCGTAGAAGGCAGGGGGGATGAAAAACTGTTTTTT.

V usage is TRBV2 and J usage is TRBJ1-4; possibly TRBD1 for D (6 bases). Deletions cut 7 bases from V and 8 bases from J, with 20 bases between. CDR3 length: 15 amino acids. CDR1 is SNHLY and CDR2 is FYNNEI in the germline V gene. CDR3 nucleotides: TGTGCCAGCAAGGGGGTAATGCGGCTGAGGGAAAAACTGTTTTTT. Protein product: CASKGVMRLREKLFF.

The chain recombines TRBV19 with TRBJ1-5; 12 nucleotides line up with TRBD1. CDR1 and CDR2 (germline): LNHDA, SQIVND (reference sequence). CDR3 length: 14 amino acids. V was clipped by 8 bases and J by 5 bases; unmatched bases: 4. This chain's CDR3 is CASEGQGADQPQHF. CDR3 in DNA: TGTGCCAGTGAGGGACAGGGGGCGGATCAGCCCCAGCATTTT.

V gene TRBV15 combines with J gene TRBJ1-3, with D maybe TRBD1 (6 bases). The V gene's germline CDR1 is LNHNV and CDR2 YYDKDF (reference sequence). V was shortened by 1 base and J by 0 bases, with 13 bases between the two germline ends. This CDR3 has 17 amino acids. The chain's CDR3 is CATSRGGQGHSGNTIYF. For the CDR3, the DNA is TGTGCCACCAGCAGAGGGGGGCAGGGTCACTCTGGAAACACCATATATTTT.

This clone was detected once. The rearrangement uses TRBV19 and TRBJ2-7; 7 positions match TRBD2. Losses at the gene ends were 4 bases for V and 4 bases for J; bases not matched to a gene: 1. The CDR3 totals 12 residues. Germline lookup yields CDR1 LNHDA and CDR2 SQIVND (reference sequence). The CDR3 nucleotides are TGTGCCAGTAGTAACGGGGGGTACGAGCAGTACTTC. The encoded protein is CASSNGGYEQYF.

This clone appeared a few times. The chain links TRBV3-1 (or the pseudogene TRBV3-2) to TRBJ1-4, with D perhaps TRBD1 (5 bases). The CDR3 length is 14 residues. Germline V CDR1 and CDR2: LGHDT, YNNKEL (reference sequence). V lost 3 bases to trimming and J lost 6 bases, with 11 bases between them. The CDR3 DNA is TGTGCCAGCAGCCAGTGGATAGGGGATGAAAAACTGTTTTTT. The encoded protein is CASSQWIGDEKLFF.

The count of this clone is one. The J gene is TRBJ2-7, the V gene TRBV6-4; tentatively, D is TRBD1 (5 bases). The CDR3 runs to 16 residues. CDR1 and CDR2 from the germline V gene are MRHNA and SNTAGT. V was shortened by 7 bases and J by 4 bases, with 23 bases between the two germline ends. As DNA, the CDR3 is TGTGCCAGCACCCTACCCCAGGGAAACCTGGATTACGAGCAGTACTTC. Amino acid sequence: CASTLPQGNLDYEQYF.

The CDR3 DNA follows: TGTGCCAGCAGCCAGCTCGGGACAGGCCAATACGAGCAGTACTTC. The encoded protein is CASSQLGTGQYEQYF. This chain connects TRBV3-1 (or the pseudogene TRBV3-2) to TRBJ2-7, with 8 bases identical to TRBD1. Unmatched junction bases numbered 8, after V lost 3 bases and J lost 4 bases. The CDR3 length is 15 residues. Germline loops: CDR1 LGHDT, CDR2 YNNKEL (reference sequence).